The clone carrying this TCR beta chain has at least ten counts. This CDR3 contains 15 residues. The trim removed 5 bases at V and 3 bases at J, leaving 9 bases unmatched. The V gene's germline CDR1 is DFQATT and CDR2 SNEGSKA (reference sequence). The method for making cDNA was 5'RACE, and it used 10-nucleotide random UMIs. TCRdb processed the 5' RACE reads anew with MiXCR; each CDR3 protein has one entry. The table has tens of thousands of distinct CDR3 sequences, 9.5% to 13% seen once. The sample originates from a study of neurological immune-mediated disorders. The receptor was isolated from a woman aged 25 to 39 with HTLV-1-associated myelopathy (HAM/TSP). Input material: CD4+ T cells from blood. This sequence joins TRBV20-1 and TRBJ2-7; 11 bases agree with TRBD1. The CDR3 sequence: CSAGLPGQGVYEQYF. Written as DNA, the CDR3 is TGCAGTGCTGGGTTACCGGGACAGGGGGTCTACGAGCAGTACTTC.